This T cell receptor beta chain was observed in a study of lymphopenia after photon versus proton radiotherapy. Germline loops: CDR1 SQVTM, CDR2 ANQGSEA. This CDR3 has 13 residues. V was cut by 2 bases and J by 0 bases, with 6 bases left in between. Comment on this clone: Its target is not known.

General observations from the study: After the lymphocyte nadir, photon-treated repertoires showed oligoclonal expansion, especially of CD8+ Temra cells.

Libraries were prepared by immunoSEQ multiplex PCR; TCRdb keeps only in-frame clonotypes and omits some of them. The sample lists approximately 7,500 clones, less than 90% occurring once. V gene TRBV29-1 combines with J gene TRBJ2-3, with D uncertain. The TCR sequence derives from a woman aged 65 to 85 with pancreatic cancer. This specimen was peripheral blood, taken from a patient treated with photon-based radiotherapy. CDR3 coding DNA: TGCAGCGTTGAATCAGTGAGCACAGATACGCAGTATTTT. It yields the protein CSVESVSTDTQYF.